This is a list of T cell receptor beta chains from one sample in a study of human T cells and chemical hapten exposure. TCRdb redid the calling of the RACE reads with MiXCR, one entry per CDR3 protein. The table shows 110,000 or so distinct CDR3 sequences, with 30% to 35% occurring only once. The material sequenced was whole blood, taken in connection with sensitization to the hapten diphenylcyclopropenone (DPC). The source of these receptors is a man between 35 and 55 years old with alopecia areata. Some clones in this sample may be carry-over from other donors' samples. Each CDR3 is given with its conserved first and last residue. The D gene is left open where the match is weak.

D	J	V	CDR3
TRBD2	TRBJ2-3	TRBV18	CASSRLAGAQDTQYF
TRBD1	TRBJ2-5	TRBV28	CASSSPGLTGGTQYF
.	TRBJ2-5	TRBV10-3	CAISESIGNSQQTQYF
.	TRBJ2-4	TRBV6-2/TRBV6-3	CASSWGLDKNIQYF
.	TRBJ1-6	TRBV6-5	CASSRDGLFLNSPLHF
TRBD2	TRBJ2-4	TRBV6-2/TRBV6-3	CASSYSRREAVFQAKNIQYF
TRBD1	TRBJ1-2	TRBV5-1	CASSSDRGWYGYTF
.	TRBJ1-2	TRBV19	CASSTAGILNGYTF
TRBD2	TRBJ2-3	TRBV6-2/TRBV6-3	CASSPSDSGRFYGQYF
.	TRBJ1-1	TRBV14	CASSQGPGAFF
.	TRBJ2-6	TRBV10-3	CAISEQGPLISSVANVLTF
.	TRBJ2-1	TRBV24-1	CATSDRNGDEQFF
.	TRBJ2-4	TRBV27	CASSLSGRLAKNIQYF
TRBD1	TRBJ1-5	TRBV7-2	CASSYLGQGNQPQHF
TRBD1	TRBJ2-5	TRBV29-1	CSVIQGQPQETQYF
.	TRBJ2-2	TRBV5-1	CASSLMAGELFF
.	TRBJ1-6	TRBV6-5	CASRETHNSPLHF
.	TRBJ2-7	TRBV6-5	CASSPRQALKEQYF
TRBD2	TRBJ2-1	TRBV7-2	CASSSDLLAYNYNEQFF
TRBD2	TRBJ2-3	TRBV20-1	CSASSLAGSTDTQYF
.	TRBJ2-1	TRBV7-2	CASSLLAPRVGSYNEQFF
.	TRBJ1-5	TRBV5-1	CASRPDPGGNQPQHF
.	TRBJ2-3	TRBV12-3/TRBV12-4	CATRGPITDTQYF
.	TRBJ2-3	TRBV7-2	CASSPRGKRTDTQYF
TRBD2	TRBJ2-7	TRBV4-3	CASSQEASGRARSYEQYF
.	TRBJ2-3	TRBV29-1	CSVTGSRGTDTQYF
.	TRBJ1-1	TRBV29-1	CSVEEGGRGPTEAFF
TRBD1	TRBJ1-4	TRBV7-7	CASSLRGDSPKLFF
TRBD1	TRBJ2-3	TRBV4-3	CASSPGTGGYTQYF
TRBD1	TRBJ1-5	TRBV29-1	CSVRPTGEEPQHF
.	TRBJ2-2	TRBV7-2	CASSRHSRGNTGELFF
.	TRBJ2-1	TRBV9	CASSVGQDEQFF
TRBD2	TRBJ2-1	TRBV7-7	CASSREASGYYNEQFF
.	TRBJ2-2	TRBV6-5	CASRPGPNTGELFF
TRBD1	TRBJ1-2	TRBV19	CASKRGSKGQGNGYTF
TRBD1	TRBJ2-7	TRBV19	CASSTTGTGRGYREQYF
.	TRBJ1-2	TRBV27	CASKQEGFNYGYTF
.	TRBJ2-2	TRBV4-3	CASSQQPDTYTGELFF
TRBD2	TRBJ2-5	TRBV6-5	CASSYGLGLAGGETQYF
.	TRBJ2-1	TRBV27	CASSHARNYNEQFF
.	TRBJ1-3	TRBV7-6	CASSNSPGPGNTIYF
TRBD2	TRBJ2-3	TRBV4-2	CASSQGEREGGTQYF
.	TRBJ1-1	TRBV21-1	CASTLLSPGGSMNTEAFF
TRBD2	TRBJ2-3	TRBV7-6	CASSSRLAASTDTQYF
.	TRBJ2-5	TRBV5-1	CASRIESNQETQYF
.	TRBJ2-1	TRBV5-5	CASSLDRPTHNEQFF
.	TRBJ1-6	TRBV6-5	CASSYSGAGSGSYNSPLHF
TRBD1	TRBJ1-1	TRBV5-1	CASSLRQGQGHTEAFF
TRBD1	TRBJ1-5	TRBV24-1	CATSDRTGDNQPQHF
.	TRBJ1-4	TRBV5-1	CASSFNAGLANEKLFF
.	TRBJ2-3	TRBV4-3	CASSQDWAVSTDTQYF
.	TRBJ2-3	TRBV12-3/TRBV12-4	CASSSLAALTDTQYF
TRBD2	TRBJ2-3	TRBV7-2	CASSFSASGEWYF
.	TRBJ2-3	TRBV6-5	CASSSLATRDTQYF
.	TRBJ2-3	TRBV27	CASSSLTTDTQYF
.	TRBJ2-5	TRBV3-1	CASSHWAPQETQYF